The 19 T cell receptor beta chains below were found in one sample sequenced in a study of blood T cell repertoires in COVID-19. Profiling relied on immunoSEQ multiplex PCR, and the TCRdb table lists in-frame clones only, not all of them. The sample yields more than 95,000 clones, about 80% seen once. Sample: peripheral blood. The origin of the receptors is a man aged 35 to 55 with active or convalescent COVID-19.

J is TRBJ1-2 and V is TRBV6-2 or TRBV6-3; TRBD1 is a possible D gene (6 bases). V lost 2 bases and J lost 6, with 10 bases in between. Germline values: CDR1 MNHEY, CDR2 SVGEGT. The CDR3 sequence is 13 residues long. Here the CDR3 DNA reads TGTGCCAGCAGTTACAGGACAGACGATGGCTACACCTTC. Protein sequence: CASSYRTDDGYTF.

CDR3 coding DNA: TGTGCCAGTAGTAAACAGGGATTTAGCACAGATACGCAGTATTTT. This translates into CASSKQGFSTDTQYF. The chain uses TRBV19 and TRBJ2-3; possibly TRBD1 for D (6 bases). Trimming removed 4 bases from V and 0 bases from J, with 11 bases in between. Germline V gives CDR1 LNHDA, CDR2 SQIVND (reference sequence). The CDR3 is 15 amino acids.

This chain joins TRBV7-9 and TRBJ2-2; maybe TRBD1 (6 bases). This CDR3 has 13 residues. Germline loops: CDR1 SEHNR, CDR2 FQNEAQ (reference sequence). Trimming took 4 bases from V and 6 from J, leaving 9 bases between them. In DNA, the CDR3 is TGTGCCAGCAGCTCCACAGGGCCCGGGGAGCTGTTTTTT. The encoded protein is CASSSTGPGELFF.

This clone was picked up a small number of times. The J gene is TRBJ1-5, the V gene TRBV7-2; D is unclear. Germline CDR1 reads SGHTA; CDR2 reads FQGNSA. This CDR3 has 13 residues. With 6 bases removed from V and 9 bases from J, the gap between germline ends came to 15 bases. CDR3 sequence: CASSSKSQAPQHF. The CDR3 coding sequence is TGTGCCAGCAGTTCAAAAAGCCAGGCGCCCCAGCATTTT. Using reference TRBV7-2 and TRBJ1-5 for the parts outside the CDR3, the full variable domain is GAGVSQSPSNKVTEKGKDVELRCDPISGHTALYWYRQSLGQGLEFLIYFQGNSAPDKSGLPSDRFSAERTGGSVSTLTIQRTQQEDSAVYLCASSSKSQAPQHFGDGTRLSIL.

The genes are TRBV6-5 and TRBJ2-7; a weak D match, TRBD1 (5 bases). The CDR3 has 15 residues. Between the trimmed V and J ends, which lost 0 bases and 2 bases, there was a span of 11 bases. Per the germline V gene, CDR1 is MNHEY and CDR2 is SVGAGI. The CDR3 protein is CASSYSSGRTYEQYF. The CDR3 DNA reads TGTGCCAGCAGTTACTCGTCAGGGCGGACCTACGAGCAGTACTTC.

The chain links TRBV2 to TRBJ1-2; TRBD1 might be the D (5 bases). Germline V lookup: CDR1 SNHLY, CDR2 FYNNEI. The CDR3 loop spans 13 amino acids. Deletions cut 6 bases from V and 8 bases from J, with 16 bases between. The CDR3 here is CASRLRGLVGYTF. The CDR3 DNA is TGTGCCAGCAGGCTAAGGGGTCTCGTCGGCTACACCTTC.

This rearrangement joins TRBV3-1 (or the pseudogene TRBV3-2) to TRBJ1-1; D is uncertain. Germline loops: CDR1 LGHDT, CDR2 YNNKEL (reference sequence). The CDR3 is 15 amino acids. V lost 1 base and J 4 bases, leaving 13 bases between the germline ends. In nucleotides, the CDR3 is TGTGCCAGCAGCCAAGTTGCAACCGGTCCCACTGAAGCTTTCTTT. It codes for CASSQVATGPTEAFF.

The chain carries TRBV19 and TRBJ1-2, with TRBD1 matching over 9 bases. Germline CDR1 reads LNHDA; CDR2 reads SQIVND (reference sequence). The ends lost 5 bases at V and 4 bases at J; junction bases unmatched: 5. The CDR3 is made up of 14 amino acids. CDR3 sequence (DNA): TGTGCCAGTAGTCAGGACAGGGGAGCCTATGGCTACACCTTC. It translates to CASSQDRGAYGYTF.

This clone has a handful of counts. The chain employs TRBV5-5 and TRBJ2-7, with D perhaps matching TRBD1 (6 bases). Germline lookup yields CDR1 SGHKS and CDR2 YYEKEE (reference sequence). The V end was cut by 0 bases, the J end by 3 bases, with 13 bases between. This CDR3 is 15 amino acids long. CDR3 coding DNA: TGTGCCAGCAGCTTGGCCCCCGGACAGAGCTACGAGCAGTACTTC. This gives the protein CASSLAPGQSYEQYF.

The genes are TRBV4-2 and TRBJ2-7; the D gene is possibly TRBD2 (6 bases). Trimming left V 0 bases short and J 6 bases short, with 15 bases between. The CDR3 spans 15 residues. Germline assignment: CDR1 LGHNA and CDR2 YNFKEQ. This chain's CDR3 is CASSQDSGLRGEQYF. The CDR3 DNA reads TGTGCCAGCAGCCAAGACTCGGGACTCCGAGGCGAGCAGTACTTC.

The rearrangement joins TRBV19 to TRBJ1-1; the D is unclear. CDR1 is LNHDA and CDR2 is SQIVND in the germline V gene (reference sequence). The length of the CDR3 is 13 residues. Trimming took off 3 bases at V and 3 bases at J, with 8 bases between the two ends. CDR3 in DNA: TGTGCCAGTAGTATTGGAGTTGACACTGAAGCTTTCTTT. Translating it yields CASSIGVDTEAFF.

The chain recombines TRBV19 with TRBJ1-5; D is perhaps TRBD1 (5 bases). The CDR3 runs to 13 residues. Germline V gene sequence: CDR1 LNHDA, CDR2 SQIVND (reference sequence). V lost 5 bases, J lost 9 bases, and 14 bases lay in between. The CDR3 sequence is CASSLVVGRPQHF. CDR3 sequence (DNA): TGTGCCAGTAGTCTGGTGGTGGGGCGGCCCCAGCATTTT.

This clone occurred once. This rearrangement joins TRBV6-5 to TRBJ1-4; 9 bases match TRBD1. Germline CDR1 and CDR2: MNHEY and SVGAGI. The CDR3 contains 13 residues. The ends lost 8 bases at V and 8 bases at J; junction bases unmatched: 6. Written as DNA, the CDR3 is TGTGCCAGCGGGGGACAGGGTCGCGAAAAACTGTTTTTT. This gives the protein CASGGQGREKLFF.

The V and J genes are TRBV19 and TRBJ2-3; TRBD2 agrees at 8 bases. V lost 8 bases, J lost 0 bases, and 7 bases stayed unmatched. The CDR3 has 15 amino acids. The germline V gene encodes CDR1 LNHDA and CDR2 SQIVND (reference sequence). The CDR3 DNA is TGTGCCAGTCGGAACCGGGGGGGGAGCACAGATACGCAGTATTTT. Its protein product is CASRNRGGSTDTQYF.

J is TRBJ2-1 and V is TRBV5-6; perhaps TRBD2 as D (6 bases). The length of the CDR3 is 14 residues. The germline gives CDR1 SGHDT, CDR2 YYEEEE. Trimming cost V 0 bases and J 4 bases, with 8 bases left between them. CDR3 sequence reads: CASSLGRAYNEQFF. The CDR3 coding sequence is TGTGCCAGCAGCTTGGGGAGGGCTTACAATGAGCAGTTCTTC.

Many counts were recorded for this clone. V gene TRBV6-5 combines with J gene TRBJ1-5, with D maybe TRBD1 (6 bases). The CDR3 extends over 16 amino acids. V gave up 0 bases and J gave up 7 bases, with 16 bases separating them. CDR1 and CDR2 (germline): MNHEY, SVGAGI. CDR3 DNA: TGTGCCAGCAGTTACTCTGTGGCAGGGGCACAACAGCCCCAGCATTTT. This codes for CASSYSVAGAQQPQHF.

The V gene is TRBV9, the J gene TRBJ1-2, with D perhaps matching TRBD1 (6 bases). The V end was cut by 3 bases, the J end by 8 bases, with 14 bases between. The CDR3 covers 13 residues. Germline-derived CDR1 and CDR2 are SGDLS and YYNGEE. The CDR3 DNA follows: TGTGCCAGCAGCGCGGGTCCCGGACAGGGCTACACCTTC. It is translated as CASSAGPGQGYTF.

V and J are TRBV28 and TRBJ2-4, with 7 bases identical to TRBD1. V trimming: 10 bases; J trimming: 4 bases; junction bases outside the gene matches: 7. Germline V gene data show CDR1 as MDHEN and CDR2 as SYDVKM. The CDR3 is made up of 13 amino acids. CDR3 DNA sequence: TGTGCCATTCAAACAGGGGTTAAAAACATTCAGTACTTC. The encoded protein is CAIQTGVKNIQYF. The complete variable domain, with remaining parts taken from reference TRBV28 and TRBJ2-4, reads DVKVTQSSRYLVKRTGEKVFLECVQDMDHENMFWYRQDPGLGLRLIYFSYDVKMKEKGDIPEGYSVSREKKERFSLILESASTNQTSMYLCAIQTGVKNIQYFGAGTRLSVL.

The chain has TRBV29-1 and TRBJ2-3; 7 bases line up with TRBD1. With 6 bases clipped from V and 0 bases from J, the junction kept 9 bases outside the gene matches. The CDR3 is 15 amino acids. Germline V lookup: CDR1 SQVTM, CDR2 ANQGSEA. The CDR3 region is CSVDGTVYSTDTQYF. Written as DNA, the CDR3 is TGCAGCGTAGATGGGACAGTTTATAGCACAGATACGCAGTATTTT.